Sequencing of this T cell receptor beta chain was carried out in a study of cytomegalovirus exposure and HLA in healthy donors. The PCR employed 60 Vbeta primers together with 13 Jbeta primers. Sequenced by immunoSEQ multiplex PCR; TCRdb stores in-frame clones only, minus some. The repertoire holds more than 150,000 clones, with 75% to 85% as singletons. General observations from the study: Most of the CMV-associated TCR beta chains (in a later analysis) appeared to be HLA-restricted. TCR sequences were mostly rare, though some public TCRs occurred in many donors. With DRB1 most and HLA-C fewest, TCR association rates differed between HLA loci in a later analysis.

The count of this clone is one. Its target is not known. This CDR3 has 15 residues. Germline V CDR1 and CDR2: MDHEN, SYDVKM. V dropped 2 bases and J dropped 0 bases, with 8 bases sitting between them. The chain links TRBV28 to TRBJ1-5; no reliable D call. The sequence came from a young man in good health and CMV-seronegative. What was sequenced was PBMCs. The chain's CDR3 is CASSLRRVSNQPQHF. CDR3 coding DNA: TGTGCCAGCAGTTTAAGGCGGGTTAGCAATCAGCCCCAGCATTTT. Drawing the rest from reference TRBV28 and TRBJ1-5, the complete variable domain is DVKVTQSSRYLVKRTGEKVFLECVQDMDHENMFWYRQDPGLGLRLIYFSYDVKMKEKGDIPEGYSVSREKKERFSLILESASTNQTSMYLCASSLRRVSNQPQHFGDGTRLSIL.